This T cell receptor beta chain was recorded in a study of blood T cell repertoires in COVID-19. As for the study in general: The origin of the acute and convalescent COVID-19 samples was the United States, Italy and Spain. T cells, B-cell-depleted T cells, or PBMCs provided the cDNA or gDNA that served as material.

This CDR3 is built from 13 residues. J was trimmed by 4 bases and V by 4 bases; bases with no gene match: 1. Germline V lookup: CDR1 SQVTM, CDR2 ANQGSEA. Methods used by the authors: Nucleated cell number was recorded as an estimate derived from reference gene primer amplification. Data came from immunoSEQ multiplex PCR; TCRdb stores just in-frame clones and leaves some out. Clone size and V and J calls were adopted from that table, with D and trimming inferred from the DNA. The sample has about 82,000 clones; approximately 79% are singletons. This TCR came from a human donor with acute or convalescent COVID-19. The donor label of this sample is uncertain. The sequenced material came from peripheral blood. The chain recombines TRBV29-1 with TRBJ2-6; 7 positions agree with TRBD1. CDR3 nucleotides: TGCAGCGTTGCGGACAGGGGGGCCAACGTCCTGACTTTC. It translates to CSVADRGANVLTF.